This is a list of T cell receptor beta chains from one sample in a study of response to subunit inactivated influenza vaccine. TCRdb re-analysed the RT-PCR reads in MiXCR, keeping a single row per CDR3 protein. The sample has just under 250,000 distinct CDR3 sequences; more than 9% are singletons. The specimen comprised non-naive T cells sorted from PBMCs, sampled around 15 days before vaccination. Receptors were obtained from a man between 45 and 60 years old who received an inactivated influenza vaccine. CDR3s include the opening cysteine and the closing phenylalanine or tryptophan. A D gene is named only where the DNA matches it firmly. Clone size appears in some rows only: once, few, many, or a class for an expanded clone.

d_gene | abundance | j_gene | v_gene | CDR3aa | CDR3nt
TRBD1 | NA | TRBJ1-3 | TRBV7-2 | CASSISRGLGNTIYF | TGTGCCAGCAGCATATCCAGGGGGCTTGGAAACACCATATATTTT
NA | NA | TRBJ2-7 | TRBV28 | CAGGRGSSYEQYF | TGTGCCGGGGGTAGGGGGAGCTCCTACGAGCAGTACTTC
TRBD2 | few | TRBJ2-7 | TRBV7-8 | CASSSTSGGIYEQYF | TGTGCCAGCAGCTCAACTAGCGGGGGAATCTACGAGCAGTACTTC
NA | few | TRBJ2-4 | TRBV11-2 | CASTHGVAKNIQYF | TGTGCCAGCACCCACGGGGTAGCCAAAAACATTCAGTACTTC
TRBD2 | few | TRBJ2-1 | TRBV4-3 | CASSSVAGMYNEQFF | TGCGCCAGCAGCTCAGTAGCGGGGATGTACAATGAGCAGTTCTTC
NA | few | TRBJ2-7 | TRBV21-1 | CASSKVLASGRDQSSYEQYF | TGTGCCAGCAGCAAAGTACTTGCTAGCGGGAGGGACCAGAGCTCCTACGAGCAGTACTTC
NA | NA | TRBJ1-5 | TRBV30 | CAFAGAGNQPQHF | TGTGCCTTCGCGGGGGCGGGTAATCAGCCCCAGCATTTT
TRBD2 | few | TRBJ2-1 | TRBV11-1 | CASSNRGGRGNAYNEQFF | TGTGCCAGCAGCAACCGGGGGGGGCGGGGAAACGCCTACAATGAGCAGTTCTTC
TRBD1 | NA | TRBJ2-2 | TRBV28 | CASSLLFGTGIGELFF | TGTGCCAGCAGTTTATTGTTTGGGACAGGGATCGGGGAGCTGTTTTTT
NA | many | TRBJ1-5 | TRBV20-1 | CSARDLRHDSNQPQHF | TGCAGTGCTAGAGATCTTCGCCACGATAGCAATCAGCCCCAGCATTTT
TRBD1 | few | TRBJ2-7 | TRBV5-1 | CASSSRDRGEQYF | TGCGCCAGCAGCTCACGGGACAGGGGAGAGCAGTACTTC
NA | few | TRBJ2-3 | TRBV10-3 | CAISEWKDLFTDTQYF | TGTGCCATCAGTGAGTGGAAGGACCTTTTCACAGATACGCAGTATTTT
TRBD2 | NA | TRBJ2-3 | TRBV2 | CASKQYSGGSPSTDTQYF | TGTGCCAGCAAGCAATATAGCGGGGGAAGTCCTAGCACAGATACGCAGTATTTT
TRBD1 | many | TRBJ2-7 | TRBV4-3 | CASSQADRGNYEQYF | TGCGCCAGCAGCCAAGCAGACAGGGGGAATTACGAGCAGTACTTC
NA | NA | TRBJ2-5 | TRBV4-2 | CASSQGTRTGETQYF | TGTGCCAGCAGCCAAGGGACAAGGACGGGAGAGACCCAGTACTTC
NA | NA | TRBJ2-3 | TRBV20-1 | CSARDLTRGSSTDTQYF | TGCAGTGCTAGAGATTTGACGCGGGGCTCTAGCACAGATACGCAGTATTTT
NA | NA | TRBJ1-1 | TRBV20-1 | CSARSLNTEAFF | TGCAGTGCTAGGTCACTGAACACTGAAGCTTTCTTT
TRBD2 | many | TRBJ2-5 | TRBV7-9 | CASSTIARAGAQETQYF | TGTGCCAGCAGCACCATCGCCCGAGCGGGGGCACAAGAGACCCAGTACTTC
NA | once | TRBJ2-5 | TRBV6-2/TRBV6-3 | CASSASRRQFETQYF | TGTGCCAGCAGTGCCTCCCGACGGCAATTTGAGACCCAGTACTTC
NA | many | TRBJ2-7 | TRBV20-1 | CSAVRAGWGEQYF | TGCAGTGCTGTCCGGGCCGGCTGGGGGGAGCAGTACTTC
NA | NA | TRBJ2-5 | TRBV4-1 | CASSLGHFKETQYF | TGCGCCAGCAGTCTCGGACACTTCAAAGAGACCCAGTACTTC
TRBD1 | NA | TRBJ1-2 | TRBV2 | CASSAGQGLSYTF | TGTGCCAGCAGCGCGGGACAGGGCCTAAGCTACACCTTC
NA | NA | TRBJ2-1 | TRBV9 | CASSAGLGTLTDNEQFF | TGTGCCAGCAGCGCGGGACTCGGGACCCTAACGGACAATGAGCAGTTCTTC
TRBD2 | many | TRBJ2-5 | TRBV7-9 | CASSLGLAQETQYF | TGTGCCAGCAGCTTGGGACTAGCCCAAGAGACCCAGTACTTC
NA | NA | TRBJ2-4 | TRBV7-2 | CASSFSPSPGMDIQYF | TGTGCCAGCAGCTTTAGCCCGAGTCCGGGCATGGACATTCAGTACTTC
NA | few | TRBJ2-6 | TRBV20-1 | CSASFASSGANVLTF | TGCAGTGCTAGTTTCGCTTCCTCTGGGGCCAACGTCCTGACTTTC
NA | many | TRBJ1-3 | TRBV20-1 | CSARSGGNTIYF | TGCAGTGCTAGATCGGGGGGCAACACCATATATTTT
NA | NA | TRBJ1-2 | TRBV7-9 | CASSSLVGEYGYTF | TGTGCCAGCAGCTCCCTCGTAGGGGAGTATGGCTACACCTTC
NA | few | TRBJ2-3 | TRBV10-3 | CAISESRHTQYF | TGTGCCATCAGTGAGTCTCGACATACGCAGTATTTT
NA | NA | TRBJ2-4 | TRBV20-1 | CSARVGSGGGAKNIQYF | TGCAGTGCTAGAGTAGGAAGTGGAGGGGGTGCCAAAAACATTCAGTACTTC
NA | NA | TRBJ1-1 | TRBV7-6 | CASSARAAVRNTEAFF | TGTGCCAGCAGCGCAAGGGCGGCAGTCCGGAACACTGAAGCTTTCTTT
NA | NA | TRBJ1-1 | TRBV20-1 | CSARDMTEAFF | TGCAGTGCTAGAGATATGACTGAAGCTTTCTTT
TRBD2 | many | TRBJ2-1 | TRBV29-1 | CSVRGTSGSTNEQFF | TGCAGCGTTCGTGGGACTAGCGGGAGTACAAATGAGCAGTTCTTC
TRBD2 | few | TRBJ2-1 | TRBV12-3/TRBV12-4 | CASRELAGGRNEQFF | TGTGCCAGCAGGGAATTAGCGGGGGGGCGGAATGAGCAGTTCTTC
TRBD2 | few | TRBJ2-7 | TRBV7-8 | CASSKGLASYEQYF | TGTGCCAGCAGCAAAGGACTAGCTAGCTACGAGCAGTACTTC
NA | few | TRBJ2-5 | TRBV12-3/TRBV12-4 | CASSRDNRETQYF | TGTGCCAGCAGCCGGGACAATCGGGAGACCCAGTACTTC
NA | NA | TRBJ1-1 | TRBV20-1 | CSATRGQNTEAFF | TGCAGTGCGACCCGGGGACAGAACACTGAAGCTTTCTTT
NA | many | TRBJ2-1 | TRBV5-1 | CASSLGDSMDYNEQFF | TGCGCCAGCAGCTTGGGCGACAGCATGGACTACAATGAGCAGTTCTTC
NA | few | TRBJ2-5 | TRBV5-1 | CASSHGRGGALGETQYF | TGCGCCAGCAGCCACGGGCGCGGCGGGGCCCTAGGAGAGACCCAGTACTTC
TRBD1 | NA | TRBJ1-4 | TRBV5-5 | CASSLALGTGAPRGKLFF | TGTGCCAGCAGCTTGGCCCTCGGGACAGGGGCACCACGTGGAAAACTGTTTTTT
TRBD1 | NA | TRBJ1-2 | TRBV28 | CASSFVQGNGYTF | TGTGCCAGCAGTTTTGTACAGGGGAATGGCTACACCTTC
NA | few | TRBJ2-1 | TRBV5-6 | CASSSLGPTIAPFF | TGTGCCAGCAGCTCGTTGGGACCGACTATAGCACCGTTCTTC
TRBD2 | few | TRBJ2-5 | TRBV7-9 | CASSLRRGEETQYF | TGTGCCAGCAGCTTACGGCGGGGGGAAGAGACCCAGTACTTC
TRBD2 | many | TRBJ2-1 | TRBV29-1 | CSVEAGATSGPYNEQFF | TGCAGCGTTGAAGCCGGGGCGACTAGCGGACCTTACAATGAGCAGTTCTTC
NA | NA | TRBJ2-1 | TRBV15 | CATSRVSPRGFEQFF | TGTGCCACCAGCAGAGTCTCCCCTCGAGGCTTTGAGCAGTTCTTC
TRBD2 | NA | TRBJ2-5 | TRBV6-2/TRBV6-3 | CATVHSGSWQTQYF | TGTGCCACCGTACACAGCGGGAGCTGGCAGACCCAGTACTTC
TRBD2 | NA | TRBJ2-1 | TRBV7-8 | CASSLSGRNEQFF | TGTGCCAGCAGCCTTAGCGGGAGGAATGAGCAGTTCTTC
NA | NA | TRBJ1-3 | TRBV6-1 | CATQVFSSGNTIYF | TGTGCCACCCAGGTTTTCAGCTCTGGAAACACCATATATTTT
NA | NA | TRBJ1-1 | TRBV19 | CASTLDWVNTEAFF | TGTGCCAGTACCCTGGACTGGGTGAACACTGAAGCTTTCTTT
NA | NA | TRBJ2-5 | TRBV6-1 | CASSEEVGLLQETQYF | TGTGCCAGCAGTGAAGAAGTAGGGTTACTCCAAGAGACCCAGTACTTC
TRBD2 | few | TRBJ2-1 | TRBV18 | CASSPSGLAGGLNNEQFF | TGTGCCAGCTCACCAAGTGGCCTAGCGGGGGGCTTGAACAATGAGCAGTTCTTC
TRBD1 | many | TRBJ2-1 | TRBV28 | CASTTGTASYNEQFF | TGTGCCAGCACTACCGGGACAGCCTCCTACAATGAGCAGTTCTTC
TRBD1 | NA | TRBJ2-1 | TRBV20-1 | CSASPLQGAGNEQFF | TGCAGTGCTTCCCCGCTCCAGGGGGCGGGCAATGAGCAGTTCTTC
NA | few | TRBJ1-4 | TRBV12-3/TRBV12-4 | CASSFKGSGEKLFF | TGTGCCAGCAGTTTCAAGGGGTCGGGTGAAAAACTGTTTTTT
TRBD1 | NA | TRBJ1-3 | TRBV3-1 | CASSPRDSGNTIYF | TGTGCCAGCAGCCCCCGGGACAGCGGAAACACCATATATTTT
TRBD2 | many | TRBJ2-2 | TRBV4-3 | CASSPSGEGTGELFF | TGCGCCAGCAGCCCTAGCGGGGAAGGCACCGGGGAGCTGTTTTTT
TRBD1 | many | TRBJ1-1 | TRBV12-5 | CASRGTGNTEAFF | TGTGCCAGTAGGGGGACAGGGAACACTGAAGCTTTCTTT
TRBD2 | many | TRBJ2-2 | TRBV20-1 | CSLSGRSGELFF | TGCAGTCTTAGCGGGAGGTCCGGGGAGCTGTTTTTT